The 29 T cell receptor beta chains below were found in one sample sequenced in a study of blood T cell repertoires in COVID-19. Repertoires were generated with immunoSEQ multiplex PCR, while TCRdb's copy carries only in-frame clones and drops some. Found here are 100,000 to 150,000 clones, 85% of them singletons; the top ten hold roughly 30%. Sequencing was carried out using peripheral blood. The receptors shown here come from a woman of 80 years or more with acute or convalescent COVID-19.

This chain joins TRBV11-1 and TRBJ1-2; 9 nucleotides agree with TRBD1. The CDR3 sequence is 12 residues long. Germline trimming cut 5 bases from V and 11 bases from J; bases unmatched to any gene: 6. The germline V gene encodes CDR1 SGHAT and CDR2 FQDESV (reference sequence). The CDR3 loop reads CASSANRGLYTF. The CDR3 DNA is TGTGCCAGCAGCGCCAACAGGGGGCTTTACACCTTC.

CDR3 sequence reads: CASRLTGGDNSPLHF. Here the CDR3 DNA reads TGTGCCAGCAGGCTGACAGGGGGAGACAATTCACCCCTCCACTTT. The chain links TRBV27 to TRBJ1-6, with TRBD1 matching 9 bases. The germline CDR1 and CDR2 sequences are MNHEY and SMNVEV (reference sequence). This CDR3 comprises 15 residues. V was clipped by 6 bases and J by 7 bases; unmatched bases: 7.

The gene calls are TRBV7-8 and TRBJ1-2; TRBD1 is a possible D gene (6 bases). Germline V CDR1 and CDR2: SGHVS, FQNEAQ. There are 13 residues in the CDR3. V was cut by 5 bases and J by 2 bases, with 9 bases left in between. In nucleotides, the CDR3 is TGTGCCAGCAGCCAAGACAGGAACTATGGCTACACCTTC. It is translated as CASSQDRNYGYTF.

This clone was seen once. The chain recombines TRBV6-1 with TRBJ2-7, with 8 bases matching TRBD2. The CDR3 covers 16 residues. CDR1 and CDR2 from the germline V gene are MNHNS and SASEGT. The J segment lost 3 bases and the V segment lost 1 base, leaving 8 bases of the junction unmatched. The CDR3 reads CASSEVAGTRNYEQYF. The CDR3 DNA reads as TGTGCCAGCAGTGAAGTCGCCGGGACTAGGAACTACGAGCAGTACTTC.

V is TRBV12-3 or TRBV12-4 and J is TRBJ2-1; 8 bases agree with TRBD1. J was trimmed by 7 bases and V by 7 bases; bases with no gene match: 6. The CDR3 spans 13 residues. CDR3 sequence reads: CASTRQGWNEQFF. In nucleotides, the CDR3 is TGTGCCAGCACCAGACAGGGGTGGAATGAGCAGTTCTTC.

V is TRBV6-5 and J is TRBJ1-1; D uncertain. Germline lookup yields CDR1 MNHEY and CDR2 SVGAGI. The CDR3 has 13 residues. The V end lost 6 bases, the J end lost 1 base, and 9 bases lay between the germline ends. CDR3 region: CASRPNGNTEAFF. In DNA form, the CDR3 reads TGTGCCAGCAGACCCAACGGGAACACTGAAGCTTTCTTT.

This clone has only one observation. The CDR3 protein is CASSRTMTVNYGYTF. In DNA, the CDR3 is TGTGCCAGCAGCCGGACAATGACTGTTAACTATGGCTACACCTTC. The V gene is TRBV5-6, the J gene TRBJ1-2, with a tentative D call TRBD1 (5 bases). Per germline, CDR1 SGHDT and CDR2 YYEEEE. Trimming removed 4 bases at V and 1 base at J, with 14 bases between. This CDR3 spans 15 amino acids.

The rearrangement links TRBV20-1 to TRBJ1-1; D ambiguous. The V gene's germline CDR1 is DFQATT and CDR2 SNEGSKA (reference sequence). There are 11 residues in the CDR3. V lost 2 bases, J lost 6 bases, and 7 bases lay in between. The CDR3 here is CSARSVAEAFF. CDR3 DNA sequence: TGCAGTGCTAGATCTGTTGCTGAAGCTTTCTTT.

Only one count was recorded for this clone. The V and J genes are TRBV5-1 and TRBJ2-4; weak D call: TRBD1 (7 bases). Germline V gene sequence: CDR1 SGHRS, CDR2 YFSETQ. Trimming removed 0 bases from V and 1 base from J, with 8 bases in between. CDR3 length: 15 residues. CDR3 amino acids: CASSLAGGAKNIQYF. DNA of the CDR3: TGCGCCAGCAGCTTGGCAGGGGGGGCCAAAAACATTCAGTACTTC.

This clone was counted a few times. This chain joins TRBV5-1 and TRBJ2-5, with a possible D match to TRBD1 (6 bases). The CDR3 is 14 residues long. The V end lost 1 base, the J end lost 1 base, and 8 bases lay between the germline ends. Germline V gene sequence: CDR1 SGHRS, CDR2 YFSETQ. The CDR3 DNA is TGCGCCAGCAGCTTGACAGGGTTCCAAGAGACCCAGTACTTC. This codes for CASSLTGFQETQYF.

This clone turned up a few times. The chain joins TRBV18 to TRBJ1-1; 7 bases agree with TRBD1. After removal of 1 base from V and 2 bases from J, the junction contained 10 bases not matched to a gene. Per the germline V gene, CDR1 is KGHSH and CDR2 is LQKENI. The CDR3 runs 17 residues. For the CDR3, the DNA is TGTGCCAGCTCACCACGAGGAGGGGGCATTTTAAACACTGAAGCTTTCTTT. This sequence encodes CASSPRGGGILNTEAFF.

This chain connects TRBV5-1 to TRBJ1-6, with 8 bases matching TRBD1. Per the germline V gene, CDR1 is SGHRS and CDR2 is YFSETQ. This CDR3 region has 14 residues. The junction had 7 bases not matched to a gene; V was cut back by 4 bases and J by 10 bases. CDR3 protein: CASSLGQGQSPLHF. In DNA, the CDR3 is TGCGCCAGCAGCCTTGGACAGGGTCAGTCACCCCTCCACTTT.

This rearrangement joins TRBV5-4 to TRBJ2-3, with 8 bases that match TRBD1. Trimming at V came to 4 bases and at J to 3 bases, leaving 7 bases not matched to a gene. The length of the CDR3 is 15 residues. Germline CDR1 reads SGHNT; CDR2 reads YYREEE (reference sequence). The CDR3 bases are TGTGCCAGCAGCACTCGAACAGGGGGTACAGATACGCAGTATTTT. This encodes CASSTRTGGTDTQYF.

The chain links TRBV7-9 to TRBJ1-3, with TRBD1 matching over 7 bases. The CDR3 spans 15 residues. Germline V gene data show CDR1 as SEHNR and CDR2 as FQNEAQ (reference sequence). With V trimmed by 4 bases and J by 3 bases, 6 bases remained unmatched. The CDR3 region has the DNA TGTGCCAGCAGCTCCGACAGGGACGATGGAAACACCATATATTTT. Protein product: CASSSDRDDGNTIYF.

CDR3 DNA sequence: TGTGCAAGTCGGTCCGACAGGGAAGTAAGGCAGCCCCAGCATTTT. Translating gives CASRSDREVRQPQHF. The chain uses TRBV12-2 and TRBJ1-5; the D segment call TRBD1 is taken from the table without a DNA check. TRBV12-2 is a pseudogene. This CDR3 has 15 residues.

The rearrangement joins TRBV6-6 to TRBJ2-2, with D possibly TRBD1 on 6 matching bases. Trimming took 7 bases from V and 6 from J, leaving 15 bases between them. CDR1 is MNHNY, CDR2 SVGAGI, per germline (reference sequence). The CDR3 covers 14 residues. The CDR3 DNA reads TGTGCCAGCAAGGGCAGGGGATTATCCGGGGAGCTGTTTTTT. It translates to CASKGRGLSGELFF.

This clone came up a few times. The gene calls are TRBV5-1 and TRBJ1-2; D is perhaps TRBD1 (6 bases). This CDR3 is built from 13 residues. Trimming took 4 bases from V and 2 from J, leaving 9 bases between them. CDR1 is SGHRS and CDR2 is YFSETQ in the germline V gene. In DNA form, the CDR3 reads TGCGCCAGCAGCACGGGACACAACTATGGCTACACCTTC. Translated, it gives CASSTGHNYGYTF.

V and J are TRBV5-8 and TRBJ1-5, with TRBD1 identical over 7 bases. The CDR3 covers 12 residues. V was pared by 3 bases and J by 7 bases, with 1 base of the junction left unmatched. Germline V gene sequence: CDR1 SGHTS, CDR2 YDEGEE. CDR3 nucleotides: TGTGCCAGCAGCTGGGGACAGCAGCCCCAGCATTTT. Translated: CASSWGQQPQHF. The full variable domain, its missing parts supplied by reference TRBV5-8 and TRBJ1-5, is EAGVTQSPTHLIKTRGQQATLRCSPISGHTSVYWYQQALGLGLQFLLWYDEGEERNRGNFPPRFSGRQFPNYSSELNVNALELEDSALYLCASSWGQQPQHFGDGTRLSIL.

The chain is built from TRBV6-5 and TRBJ2-5; no clear D gene. CDR1 and CDR2 (germline): MNHEY, SVGAGI. This CDR3 is built from 12 residues. Trimming left V 5 bases short and J 7 bases short, with 11 bases between. The CDR3 DNA follows: TGTGCCAGCAGTCCTGGAGCGTTGACCCAGTACTTC. Translation gives CASSPGALTQYF.

This chain uses TRBV19 with TRBJ1-6, with TRBD1 matching over 11 bases. The ends lost 2 bases at V and 10 bases at J; junction bases unmatched: 10. The CDR3 loop spans 17 amino acids. The germline gives CDR1 LNHDA, CDR2 SQIVND (reference sequence). The CDR3 DNA reads as TGTGCCAGTAGTATACGGACAGGGGGCGGTCAACAGTCACCCCTCCACTTT. It translates to CASSIRTGGGQQSPLHF.

V usage is TRBV18 and J usage is TRBJ1-1, with D tentatively TRBD1 (6 bases). V lost 4 bases to trimming and J lost 1 base, with 10 bases between them. The V gene's germline CDR1 is KGHSH and CDR2 LQKENI. CDR3 length: 14 residues. The CDR3 region is CASSQWGQNTEAFF. For the CDR3, the DNA is TGTGCCAGCTCACAATGGGGGCAGAACACTGAAGCTTTCTTT.

The chain carries TRBV11-2 and TRBJ1-1; D gene uncertain. This CDR3 comprises 17 residues. Trimming took off 1 base at V and 2 bases at J, with 17 bases between the two ends. The V gene's germline CDR1 is SGHAT and CDR2 FQNNGV. The CDR3 loop is CASSLVFSGLLNTEAFF. DNA for the CDR3: TGTGCCAGCAGCTTAGTTTTTTCAGGCCTACTTAACACTGAAGCTTTCTTT.

J is TRBJ2-2 and V is TRBV15; no definite D call. The V gene's germline CDR1 is LNHNV and CDR2 YYDKDF (reference sequence). The germline V and J ends were trimmed by 5 bases and 0 bases, with 10 bases remaining between them. This CDR3 has 15 amino acids. The CDR3, as DNA: TGTGCCACCAGCGGTACAGAATCGAACACCGGGGAGCTGTTTTTT. Residues: CATSGTESNTGELFF.

V gene TRBV18 combines with J gene TRBJ2-3; D not resolved. The V gene's germline CDR1 is KGHSH and CDR2 LQKENI. Trimming pared 5 bases from V and 4 bases from J, leaving 7 bases between. The CDR3 runs to 12 residues. CDR3 bases: TGTGCCAGCTCAGTCCTTGCAGATACGCAGTATTTT. This sequence encodes CASSVLADTQYF.

This clone was seen a handful of times. CDR3 in amino acids: CSVDPEAGVNTEAFF. CDR3 in DNA: TGCAGCGTTGATCCCGAGGCAGGGGTGAACACTGAAGCTTTCTTT. The chain recombines TRBV29-1 with TRBJ1-1, with a weak D call TRBD1 (6 bases). V was shortened by 3 bases and J by 0 bases, with 14 bases between the two germline ends. The CDR3 has 15 amino acids. In germline, CDR1 is SQVTM, CDR2 ANQGSEA.

The genes are TRBV6-5 and TRBJ1-1, with a tentative D call TRBD1 (6 bases). Trimming shortened V by 6 bases and J by 3 bases, and 17 bases separated the two germline ends. Per the germline V gene, CDR1 is MNHEY and CDR2 is SVGAGI. This CDR3 is 15 amino acids long. The CDR3 DNA follows: TGTGCCAGCAGCGGACAGTTGCGTGCGTACACTGAAGCTTTCTTT. Translated: CASSGQLRAYTEAFF.

This sequence joins TRBV7-6 and TRBJ2-7; weak D call: TRBD2 (6 bases). Germline CDR1 SGHVS, CDR2 FNYEAQ. The CDR3 has 15 amino acids. Trimming stripped 1 base from V and 3 bases from J, with 13 bases between. CDR3 DNA: TGTGCCAGCAGCTTAGGGCGGGGAAGGCTCTACGAGCAGTACTTC. Translating it yields CASSLGRGRLYEQYF.

V usage is TRBV10-2 and J usage is TRBJ1-1; D is unclear. Germline lookup yields CDR1 WSHSY and CDR2 SAAADI. Trimming took off 6 bases at V and 6 bases at J, with 17 bases between the two ends. The CDR3 runs 14 residues. CDR3 residues: CASREARFNAEAFF. The CDR3 nucleotides read TGCGCCAGCAGGGAGGCGAGATTCAACGCTGAAGCTTTCTTT.

This clone was seen a handful of times. The chain links TRBV2 to TRBJ2-3, with 9 nucleotides matching TRBD2. The CDR3 extends over 15 amino acids. Germline V lookup: CDR1 SNHLY, CDR2 FYNNEI. Losses at the gene ends were 7 bases for V and 5 bases for J; bases not matched to a gene: 10. CDR3 sequence reads: CASNPFAGGRDTQYF. The CDR3 DNA sequence: TGTGCCAGCAACCCCTTCGCGGGGGGGCGAGATACGCAGTATTTT.